A selection of T cell receptor beta chains follows, all from one sample in a study of T-cell reconstitution after alpha-beta-depleted transplantation in children. MiXCR was run by TCRdb on the PCR reads, yielding one entry per CDR3 protein. Found here are about 420,000 distinct CDR3 sequences, roughly 17% of them singletons; the top ten hold 29%. Sequenced here: PBMCs, mostly from graft donor cells, sampled 360 days after TCRalphabeta/CD19-depleted stem cell transplant. These receptor sequences come from a boy under three years old who had a stem cell transplant for Wiskott-Aldrich syndrome, so the T cells may come from the graft donor. CDR3s include the opening cysteine and the closing phenylalanine or tryptophan. The D gene is left open where the match is weak. Not all rows give a size; the values are once, few, many and, for expanded clones, a class.

v_call	j_call	d_call	clone_size	cdr3_aa	cdr3_nt
TRBV7-9	TRBJ2-1	TRBD2	few	CASSLLAGAGWYNEQFF	TGTGCCAGCAGCCTACTAGCGGGCGCCGGGTGGTACAATGAGCAGTTCTTC
TRBV20-1	TRBJ2-5	TRBD2	few	CSARGPLAGGGETQYF	TGCAGTGCTAGAGGTCCGCTAGCGGGAGGGGGAGAGACCCAGTACTTC
TRBV6-5	TRBJ2-1	TRBD2	few	CASSYSRLAGGVNEQFF	TGTGCCAGCAGTTACTCGAGACTAGCGGGAGGGGTGAATGAGCAGTTCTTC
TRBV20-1	TRBJ2-1	NA	NA	CSARDRAATYNEQFF	TGCAGTGCTAGAGATCGAGCGGCTACCTACAATGAGCAGTTCTTC
TRBV12-3/TRBV12-4	TRBJ2-1	NA	NA	CASSPIRAGGGNEQFF	TGTGCCAGCAGTCCCATTAGGGCAGGGGGGGGCAATGAGCAGTTCTTC
TRBV7-8	TRBJ2-1	TRBD2	few	CASLNGTSPRQQFF	TGTGCCAGTCTGAACGGGACTAGCCCAAGGCAGCAGTTCTTC
TRBV24-1	TRBJ2-1	TRBD2	NA	CATSDLRTSGLPNEQFF	TGTGCCACCAGTGATCTGAGGACTAGCGGGCTCCCCAATGAGCAGTTCTTC
TRBV2	TRBJ2-1	TRBD1	few	CASSDDRAIYNEQFF	TGTGCCAGCTCGGATGACAGGGCCATTTACAATGAGCAGTTCTTC
TRBV7-9	TRBJ2-4	TRBD2	NA	CASSLGTAGLNIQYF	TGTGCCAGCAGCTTAGGTACAGCGGGATTGAACATTCAGTACTTC
TRBV29-1	TRBJ2-1	TRBD2	few	CSVVSSLANGWQFF	TGCAGCGTTGTCTCCTCACTAGCGAACGGTTGGCAGTTCTTC
TRBV9	TRBJ2-1	TRBD2	few	CASSPPLAGLIHEQFF	TGTGCCAGCAGCCCTCCCCTAGCGGGATTAATCCATGAGCAGTTCTTC
TRBV7-9	TRBJ2-3	NA	NA	CASSEGQGGTDTQYF	TGTGCCAGCAGCGAAGGGCAGGGTGGAACAGATACGCAGTATTTT
TRBV7-2	TRBJ1-1	NA	few	CASSFARGGTEAFF	TGTGCCAGCAGCTTCGCCCGAGGAGGGACTGAAGCTTTCTTT
TRBV25-1	TRBJ2-3	TRBD1	many	CASSDHRGADTQYF	TGTGCCAGCAGTGACCACAGGGGAGCAGATACGCAGTATTTT
TRBV10-3	TRBJ2-3	TRBD1	NA	CAISEGAQGVTQYF	TGTGCCATCAGTGAGGGAGCTCAGGGGGTCACGCAGTATTTT
TRBV7-9	TRBJ2-3	TRBD2	NA	CASSPTSGLTDTQYF	TGTGCCAGCAGTCCGACTAGCGGTCTCACAGATACGCAGTATTTT
TRBV3-1	TRBJ2-1	NA	few	CASSQVYTRNEQFF	TGTGCCAGCAGCCAAGTCTATACCCGAAATGAGCAGTTCTTC